The rows below give T cell receptor beta chains drawn from one sample of a study of CD8 T cells in Susac syndrome. TCRdb analysed the immunoSEQ multiplex PCR reads with MiXCR anew, one entry per CDR3 protein. The table includes about 80,000 distinct CDR3 sequences, approximately 94% detected once. Sequenced: CD8+ T cells from PBMCs. All receptors come from a human donor in good health. CDR3s include the opening cysteine and the closing phenylalanine or tryptophan. The D gene is left open where the match is weak. Some rows have no size entry. The others give once, few or many, or a class for an expanded clone.

size: -
J: TRBJ2-1
V: TRBV19
D: -
CDR3: CASSKGGAWGYNEQFF
DNA: TGTGCCAGTAGTAAAGGGGGGGCCTGGGGCTACAATGAGCAGTTCTTC

size: once
J: TRBJ2-5
V: TRBV9
D: TRBD2
CDR3: CASSVSPGLGQETQYF
DNA: TGTGCCAGCAGCGTGTCACCGGGACTAGGGCAAGAGACCCAGTACTTC

size: -
J: TRBJ2-5
V: TRBV7-6
D: -
CDR3: CASSLGLGGTQYF
DNA: TGTGCCAGCAGCTTAGGGCTCGGTGGGACCCAGTACTTC

size: -
J: TRBJ1-1
V: TRBV5-4
D: TRBD1
CDR3: CASSYPGQPINTEAFF
DNA: TGTGCCAGCAGCTATCCGGGACAGCCAATTAACACTGAAGCTTTCTTT

size: few
J: TRBJ1-2
V: TRBV27
D: -
CDR3: CASSLGQGDYGYTF
DNA: TGTGCCAGCAGTTTAGGCCAGGGAGACTATGGCTACACCTTC

size: -
J: TRBJ2-3
V: TRBV3-1
D: TRBD2
CDR3: CASSLLGLGSTDTQYF
DNA: TGTGCCAGCAGCCTCCTGGGACTAGGGAGCACAGATACGCAGTATTTT

size: -
J: TRBJ2-7
V: TRBV5-1
D: TRBD1
CDR3: CASSPGTGSGEQYF
DNA: TGCGCCAGCAGCCCTGGGACAGGGAGCGGCGAGCAGTACTTC

size: once
J: TRBJ1-2
V: TRBV5-6
D: TRBD1
CDR3: CASSPNRGVPGYGYTF
DNA: TGTGCCAGCAGTCCGAACAGGGGGGTCCCAGGCTATGGCTACACCTTC

size: once
J: TRBJ1-2
V: TRBV2
D: -
CDR3: CASIDGGYTF
DNA: TGTGCCAGCATCGACGGCGGCTACACCTTC

size: -
J: TRBJ2-3
V: TRBV20-1
D: TRBD2
CDR3: CSAGTSGRLMSTDTQYF
DNA: TGCAGTGCTGGGACTAGCGGGAGATTGATGAGCACAGATACGCAGTATTTT

size: -
J: TRBJ2-6
V: TRBV27
D: TRBD1
CDR3: CASSPWTGPRALTF
DNA: TGTGCCAGCAGTCCCTGGACAGGACCAAGGGCCCTGACTTTC

size: -
J: TRBJ2-1
V: TRBV9
D: -
CDR3: CASSVLYNEQFF
DNA: TGTGCCAGCAGCGTACTCTACAATGAGCAGTTCTTC

size: -
J: TRBJ2-1
V: TRBV12-3/TRBV12-4
D: -
CDR3: CASSQTVYNEQFF
DNA: TGTGCCAGCAGTCAGACAGTCTACAATGAGCAGTTCTTC

size: -
J: TRBJ2-7
V: TRBV20-1
D: -
CDR3: CSARGESYEQYF
DNA: TGCAGTGCCAGGGGAGAGTCCTACGAGCAGTACTTC

size: -
J: TRBJ1-5
V: TRBV12-3/TRBV12-4
D: TRBD1
CDR3: CASSLAQGVVNQPQHF
DNA: TGTGCCAGCAGTTTAGCGCAGGGGGTGGTCAATCAGCCCCAGCATTTT

size: -
J: TRBJ1-1
V: TRBV20-1
D: -
CDR3: CSARDQFVSWSTEAFF
DNA: TGCAGTGCTAGAGATCAGTTTGTCTCATGGTCCACTGAAGCTTTCTTT

size: -
J: TRBJ2-1
V: TRBV6-5
D: -
CDR3: CASSSLGYPAGGSYNEQFF
DNA: TGTGCCAGCAGTTCCCTTGGCTACCCAGCGGGTGGCTCCTACAATGAGCAGTTCTTC

size: -
J: TRBJ2-2
V: TRBV7-9
D: -
CDR3: CASSQSPGTSLENTGELFF
DNA: TGTGCCAGCAGCCAGTCGCCGGGGACTTCTTTGGAGAACACCGGGGAGCTGTTTTTT

size: -
J: TRBJ1-4
V: TRBV3-1
D: -
CDR3: CASSPPEADKLFF
DNA: TGTGCCAGCAGCCCCCCGGAGGCTGACAAACTGTTTTTT

size: -
J: TRBJ1-5
V: TRBV2
D: -
CDR3: CVARDSGNQPQHF
DNA: TGTGTAGCGAGGGATTCAGGCAATCAGCCCCAGCATTTT

size: once
J: TRBJ2-7
V: TRBV5-6
D: -
CDR3: CASSAGTGYEQYF
DNA: TGTGCCAGCAGCGCTGGCACAGGCTACGAGCAGTACTTC

size: -
J: TRBJ2-3
V: TRBV9
D: -
CDR3: CASSVEGTRATDTQYF
DNA: TGTGCCAGCAGCGTAGAAGGGACGAGGGCCACAGATACGCAGTATTTT

size: -
J: TRBJ2-1
V: TRBV9
D: -
CDR3: CASSPLGLNNEQFF
DNA: TGTGCCAGCAGCCCTTTGGGCCTAAACAATGAGCAGTTCTTC

size: -
J: TRBJ1-4
V: TRBV12-3/TRBV12-4
D: -
CDR3: CASSSSEGEKLFF
DNA: TGTGCCAGCAGTTCCTCCGAAGGTGAAAAACTGTTTTTT

size: -
J: TRBJ1-1
V: TRBV24-1
D: -
CDR3: CATSANRDGNTEAFF
DNA: TGTGCCACCAGTGCCAACCGGGACGGGAACACTGAAGCTTTCTTT

size: -
J: TRBJ1-1
V: TRBV4-1
D: -
CDR3: CASSQDLGDQRDTEAFF
DNA: TGCGCCAGCAGCCAAGATCTCGGGGATCAGCGAGACACTGAAGCTTTCTTT

size: -
J: TRBJ2-1
V: TRBV29-1
D: -
CDR3: CSVEEGTPGEQFF
DNA: TGCAGCGTTGAAGAGGGGACCCCCGGTGAGCAGTTCTTC

size: once
J: TRBJ1-2
V: TRBV25-1
D: -
CDR3: CASSEDSLNGYTF
DNA: TGTGCCAGCAGTGAGGACAGTTTAAACGGCTACACCTTC

size: few
J: TRBJ2-3
V: TRBV9
D: TRBD2
CDR3: CASSLGTSGSDTQYF
DNA: TGTGCCAGCAGCCTTGGGACTAGCGGGTCAGATACGCAGTATTTT

size: -
J: TRBJ1-2
V: TRBV12-5
D: -
CDR3: CASGPGQYYGYTF
DNA: TGTGCTAGTGGTCCGGGACAATACTATGGCTACACCTTC

size: -
J: TRBJ2-3
V: TRBV6-6
D: TRBD2
CDR3: CASSNEREESTDTQYF
DNA: TGTGCCAGCAGTAACGAGCGGGAGGAGAGCACAGATACGCAGTATTTT

size: -
J: TRBJ2-2
V: TRBV5-4
D: TRBD2
CDR3: CASSLGLAGDGGELFF
DNA: TGTGCCAGCAGCTTGGGACTAGCGGGAGACGGAGGGGAGCTGTTTTTT

size: -
J: TRBJ2-1
V: TRBV12-3/TRBV12-4
D: TRBD1
CDR3: CASSPNPPGQGADNEQFF
DNA: TGTGCCAGCAGCCCCAACCCACCGGGACAGGGGGCGGACAATGAGCAGTTCTTC

size: -
J: TRBJ1-5
V: TRBV5-1
D: TRBD1
CDR3: CASSETGGYNQPQHF
DNA: TGCGCCAGCAGCGAGACAGGGGGATACAATCAGCCCCAGCATTTT

size: -
J: TRBJ2-7
V: TRBV13
D: -
CDR3: CASSPGGPDDYEQYF
DNA: TGTGCCAGCAGCCCCGGAGGGCCAGACGACTACGAGCAGTACTTC

size: -
J: TRBJ1-5
V: TRBV11-3
D: -
CDR3: CASRRYNQPQHF
DNA: TGTGCCAGCAGGAGATACAATCAGCCCCAGCATTTT

size: -
J: TRBJ2-6
V: TRBV20-1
D: -
CDR3: CSARTSSGANVLTF
DNA: TGCAGTGCCCGCACCAGCTCTGGGGCCAACGTCCTGACTTTC

size: -
J: TRBJ2-3
V: TRBV7-3
D: -
CDR3: CASSLTGGATDTQYF
DNA: TGTGCCAGCAGCTTAACGGGTGGGGCCACAGATACGCAGTATTTT

size: -
J: TRBJ1-2
V: TRBV27
D: -
CDR3: CASSSGARGLYGYTF
DNA: TGTGCCAGCAGTTCAGGGGCGAGAGGGCTCTATGGCTACACCTTC

size: -
J: TRBJ2-4
V: TRBV29-1
D: -
CDR3: CSVEVRDPLVLVQYF
DNA: TGCAGCGTTGAAGTACGGGACCCTCTTGTGCTTGTTCAGTACTTC

size: -
J: TRBJ2-3
V: TRBV7-9
D: TRBD2
CDR3: CASSSTSVSTDTQYF
DNA: TGTGCCAGCAGCAGTACTAGCGTCAGCACAGATACGCAGTATTTT